A selection of T cell receptor beta chains follows, all from one sample in a study of PD-1 blockade in classical Hodgkin lymphoma. Profiled with immunoSEQ multiplex PCR; TCRdb holds only in-frame clones, not every one. The sample has fewer than 3,500 clones; around 71% are singletons. Sequencing was performed on CD8+ T cells from blood, taken at baseline. These TCRs come from a human donor with classical Hodgkin lymphoma. CDR3s include the opening cysteine and the closing phenylalanine or tryptophan. Fields, in order: V gene, D gene, J gene, CDR3 DNA, CDR3 protein. The D gene is left open where the match is weak.

TRBV6-1,NA,TRBJ1-2,TGTGCCAGCAGTGAAGCCACCCGCGCAGGCGCGGGGCGGGACTATGGCTACACCTTC,CASSEATRAGAGRDYGYTF
TRBV11-1,TRBD2,TRBJ2-1,TGTGCCAGCAGCTTAGTTCGGGGGGGCTACGATGAGCAGTTCTTC,CASSLVRGGYDEQFF
TRBV7-9,NA,TRBJ2-3,TGTGCCAGCAGCTTAGTGGATTCATACACAGATACGCAGTATTTT,CASSLVDSYTDTQYF
TRBV5-6,NA,TRBJ2-1,TGTGCCAGCAGCCAGCGCAGGGAGTCTGGGCAGTTCTTC,CASSQRRESGQFF
TRBV30,TRBD1,TRBJ2-2,TGTGCCTGGAGTCCACGGGACAGGGGGAGGGGCGGGGAGCTGTTTTTT,CAWSPRDRGRGGELFF
TRBV4-3,NA,TRBJ2-3,TGCGCCAGCAGAAGCGGACCTAGCACAGATACGCAGTATTTT,CASRSGPSTDTQYF
TRBV5-1,NA,TRBJ2-5,TGCGCCAGCAGCTTGGCCTACTCCGGGGAAGAGACCCAGTACTTC,CASSLAYSGEETQYF
TRBV7-9,NA,TRBJ2-3,TGTGCCAGCAGCCCCTACAAACCGGATACGCAGTATTTT,CASSPYKPDTQYF
TRBV4-3,NA,TRBJ2-7,TGCGCCAGCAGCCAAGACAGCTACGAGCAGTACTTC,CASSQDSYEQYF
TRBV28,NA,TRBJ2-7,TGTGCCAGCAGTTTCGGTTCCTACGAGCAGTACTTC,CASSFGSYEQYF